Here is one TCR beta chain with its context. Which antigen it targets is not known. One base away there is no much larger clone; base qualities are not given. Sample time point, as interpreted from the label and publication: week 3, after first cycle of checkpoint inhibitor. Blood samples were taken at two points: before treatment (T0) and at week 3 (W3), which came after the first cycle of checkpoint blockade. Except for a couple of patients with rapid clinical progression, response was assessed 12 weeks after the first infusion by RECIST 1.1; disease control meant complete response, partial response or stable disease. Any patient who had received prior systemic cancer treatment, was on concomitant immunosuppressant therapy or had synchronous other active malignancies was excluded. To track both circulating cells and T cell turnover, TCR beta was sequenced from bulk PBMC as well as from plasma cell-free DNA. Lymphoprep and SepMate tubes were used to isolate PBMC from blood, and red cell lysis was then performed. QIAamp DNA Blood Mini kits were used to extract DNA from both PBMC and sorted T cell subsets.

For every bulk PBMC sample, a fixed 350 ng of DNA was loaded. The immunoSEQ TCRb Assay kit was used according to manufacturer instructions to amplify TCR beta CDR3 sequences from genomic DNA. The KAPA Library Quantification Kit for Illumina platforms was used to quantify pooled libraries by qPCR. Pooled libraries were sequenced on an Illumina NextSeq 500, clustered at roughly 0.55-1.1 pM. The paper's processing steps were these. TCR data were analyzed using immunoSEQ ANALYZER and the R LymphoSeq package. A rearrangement efficiency score was calculated as productive divided by the sum of productive and non-productive CDR3 sequences. Clonality was assessed using the Gini coefficient and diversity using the Renyi index at alpha=1, with pairwise comparisons between timepoints within each patient. In LymphoSeq, clonal relatedness was computed with an edit distance of 3 and repertoire similarity was computed with the Bhattacharyya coefficient. Linear discriminant analysis on week-3 changes in clonality and diversity was built with the R MASS and caret packages to classify response. TCRdb mirrors the immuneACCESS table, restricted to in-frame sequences. Some clones are absent from its copies; in checked studies, under half trace to an unresolved V gene, and the reason for the others is unknown. The DNA gave D and trimming, while V, J and clone size come from that table. In this sample the table shows roughly 12,000 clones, around nine tenths of which occur a single time. The top ten constitute roughly 6.8% of the sample.

This record belongs to a study of blood T cell dynamics during melanoma immunotherapy (dated by TCRdb to 2020 to 2021). Background on the whole study: Patients with metastatic melanoma were treated with first-line pembrolizumab or nivolumab plus ipilimumab as standard of care in the United Kingdom. Consecutive patients formed a training cohort, and a further independent group of patients from the same centre was pooled into an external validation set. To identify early correlates of response, the study profiled peripheral T cell receptor repertoires in patients with metastatic melanoma before and after one cycle of checkpoint inhibitor therapy. Study-wide conclusions, independent of this receptor: Patients who later achieved disease control showed a bifurcated PBMC repertoire reorganization at W3, with increased clonality or increased diversity, unlike progressors. The relatively small sample size was acknowledged as potentially limiting generalization of the results. The study was unable to establish whether the T cell clones driving the repertoire changes were melanoma-specific or instead reflected general immune activation.

This sample comprised blood, obtained from a patient treated with checkpoint blockade. The clonotype was recovered from a human donor with melanoma.

The nucleotide sequence reads TGTGCCAGCTCACCACCGGACGACAGAATAGACACCTTC. It translates to CASSPPDDRIDTF. The V gene is TRBV18 and the J gene is TRBJ1-2, and perhaps TRBD1 as D gene, on 5 matching bases. The germline ends are 14 bases apart after V is trimmed by 0 bases and J by 12 bases. Sequences KGHSH (CDR1) and LQKENI (CDR2) are obtained from the germline V gene. Including the terminal cysteine and phenylalanine, the CDR3 comprises 13 residues. The DNA shown is the 39-base CDR3, in frame from base 1.